This TCR beta chain was found in a study of cytomegalovirus exposure and HLA in healthy donors. Regarding the study as a whole: An apparent linkage of common viral pathogens to several of the most significant clusters emerged in a later analysis. Sequencing likely produced, as an artifact, a cluster of highly shared sequence variants.

V lost 5 bases to trimming and J lost 4 bases, with 11 bases between them. The germline CDR1 and CDR2 sequences are GTSNPN and SVGIG (reference sequence). The CDR3 runs to 12 residues. Primers for the PCR totalled 60 Vbeta and 13 Jbeta. Here immunoSEQ multiplex PCR was the method, and the copy in TCRdb shows in-frame clones only, minus some. The data show fewer than 50,000 clones, and the top ten clones hold approximately 8.8%. Details on this clone: What it binds is unknown.

The TCR originated in a male donor in good health and CMV-seronegative. This chain joins TRBV30 and TRBJ2-5; TRBD2 might be the D (6 bases). What was sequenced was PBMCs. This CDR3 reads CAWGLASETQYF. CDR3 nucleotides: TGTGCCTGGGGTCTAGCGTCAGAGACCCAGTACTTC.